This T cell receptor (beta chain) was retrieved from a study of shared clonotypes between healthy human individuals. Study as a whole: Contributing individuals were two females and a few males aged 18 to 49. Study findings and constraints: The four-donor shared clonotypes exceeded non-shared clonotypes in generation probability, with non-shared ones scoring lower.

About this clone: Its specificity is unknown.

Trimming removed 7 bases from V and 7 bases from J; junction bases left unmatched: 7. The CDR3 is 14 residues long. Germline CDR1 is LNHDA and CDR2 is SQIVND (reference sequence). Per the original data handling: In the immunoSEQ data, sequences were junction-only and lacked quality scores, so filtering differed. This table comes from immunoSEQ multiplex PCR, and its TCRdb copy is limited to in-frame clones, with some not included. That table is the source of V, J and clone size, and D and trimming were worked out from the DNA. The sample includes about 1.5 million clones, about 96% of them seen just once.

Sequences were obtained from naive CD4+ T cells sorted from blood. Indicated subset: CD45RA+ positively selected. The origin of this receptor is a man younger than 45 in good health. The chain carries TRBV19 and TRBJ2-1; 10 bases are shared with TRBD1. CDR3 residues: CASTDRGLGNEQFF. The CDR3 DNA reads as TGTGCCAGTACTGACAGGGGGCTGGGGAATGAGCAGTTCTTC.